A single sample is the source of the 15 T cell receptor beta chains below, sequenced in a study of blood T cell repertoires in COVID-19. The data were produced by immunoSEQ multiplex PCR, yet TCRdb's version contains in-frame clones alone and is incomplete. Found here are around 96,000 clones, roughly 96% of them singletons; the top ten hold about 4.7%. Sequencing used peripheral blood. The receptors here all came from a human donor with active COVID-19. The donor label of this sample is uncertain.

The gene calls are TRBV5-1 and TRBJ2-1, with 10 bases identical to TRBD2. With 4 bases clipped from V and 4 bases from J, the junction kept 5 bases outside the gene matches. CDR1 is SGHRS, CDR2 YFSETQ, per germline. The CDR3 is made up of 15 amino acids. The CDR3 spells CASSPQLAGYNEQFF. The CDR3 region has the DNA TGCGCCAGCAGCCCCCAACTAGCGGGATACAATGAGCAGTTCTTC.

This clone was found once. J is TRBJ2-3 and V is TRBV11-2; a possible D gene is TRBD2 (6 bases). The CDR3 is 16 amino acids. Germline values: CDR1 SGHAT, CDR2 FQNNGV. Trimming shortened V by 4 bases and J by 4 bases, and 18 bases separated the two germline ends. The CDR3 DNA follows: TGTGCCAGCAGCTCCTGGGTGGGCGGGAACCCAGATACGCAGTATTTT. This encodes CASSSWVGGNPDTQYF.

The rearrangement joins TRBV9 to TRBJ1-1; D not resolved. This CDR3 is built from 15 residues. V lost 0 bases and J 0 bases, leaving 9 bases between the germline ends. Germline-derived CDR1 and CDR2 are SGDLS and YYNGEE. The CDR3 region has the DNA TGTGCCAGCAGCGTAGCACAAAACATGAACACTGAAGCTTTCTTT. This encodes CASSVAQNMNTEAFF. The full variable domain, in which reference TRBV9 and TRBJ1-1 provide the parts outside the CDR3, is DSGVTQTPKHLITATGQRVTLRCSPRSGDLSVYWYQQSLDQGLQFLIQYYNGEERAKGNILERFSAQQFPDLHSELNLSSLELGDSALYFCASSVAQNMNTEAFFGQGTRLTVV.

The V call is TRBV2, the J call TRBJ2-7, with 8 bases lining up with TRBD1. Germline V gene data show CDR1 as SNHLY and CDR2 as FYNNEI. This CDR3 region has 15 residues. With V trimmed by 7 bases and J by 2 bases, 10 bases remained unmatched. For the CDR3, the DNA is TGTGCCAGCACCACGGACAGGGCTCAAGCCTACGAGCAGTACTTC. Residues: CASTTDRAQAYEQYF.

V and J are TRBV10-2 and TRBJ2-7, with 8 bases identical to TRBD1. This CDR3 has 13 residues. The J segment lost 6 bases and the V segment lost 6 bases, leaving 7 bases of the junction unmatched. Germline CDR1 reads WSHSY; CDR2 reads SAAADI. CDR3 DNA sequence: TGCGCCAGCAGCCGAGGACAGGGTCTCGAGCAGTACTTC. This translates into CASSRGQGLEQYF.

This chain links TRBV15 with TRBJ1-4, with D possibly TRBD1 on 5 matching bases. Trimming cost V 0 bases and J 4 bases, with 12 bases left between them. Germline V gives CDR1 LNHNV, CDR2 YYDKDF (reference sequence). This CDR3 spans 16 amino acids. The CDR3 DNA sequence: TGTGCCACCAGCAGAGACCCTTCGGGGGTTAATGAAAAACTGTTTTTT. Protein: CATSRDPSGVNEKLFF.

The chain links TRBV5-4 to TRBJ2-3, with TRBD2 identical over 13 bases. The CDR3 runs to 15 residues. The germline CDR1 and CDR2 sequences are SGHNT and YYREEE (reference sequence). The J segment lost 5 bases and the V segment lost 2 bases, leaving 2 bases of the junction unmatched. CDR3 region: CASSFRLAGGDTQYF. The CDR3 DNA is TGTGCCAGCAGCTTCCGACTAGCGGGAGGAGATACGCAGTATTTT.

The chain is built from TRBV5-1 and TRBJ1-2; D is unresolved. The V and J ends lost 0 bases and 8 bases respectively, with 11 bases between them. The CDR3 sequence is 13 residues long. Germline V lookup: CDR1 SGHRS, CDR2 YFSETQ. CDR3 region: CASSLGSLGGYTF. Here the CDR3 DNA reads TGCGCCAGCAGCTTGGGTAGCCTTGGGGGCTACACCTTC.

This clone was seen only a few times. This chain connects TRBV5-1 to TRBJ2-7; TRBD2 agrees at 11 bases. The CDR3 has 15 residues. V gave up 2 bases and J gave up 3 bases; unmatched junction bases: 4. Per germline, CDR1 SGHRS and CDR2 YFSETQ. In nucleotides, the CDR3 is TGCGCCAGCAGCTTTCCCCTAGCGGGAGGCTACGAGCAGTACTTC. The encoded protein is CASSFPLAGGYEQYF. Using reference TRBV5-1 and TRBJ2-7 for the parts outside the CDR3, the full variable domain is KAGVTQTPRYLIKTRGQQVTLSCSPISGHRSVSWYQQTPGQGLQFLFEYFSETQRNKGNFPGRFSGRQFSNSRSEMNVSTLELGDSALYLCASSFPLAGGYEQYFGPGTRLTVT.

The chain combines TRBV5-1 with TRBJ2-5; 9 bases fit TRBD1. Per the germline V gene, CDR1 is SGHRS and CDR2 is YFSETQ. CDR3 length: 15 residues. J was trimmed by 3 bases and V by 0 bases; bases with no gene match: 3. CDR3 nucleotides: TGCGCCAGCAGCTTGGTAGGACAGGGGAAAGAGACCCAGTACTTC. It encodes CASSLVGQGKETQYF.

The chain recombines TRBV12-5 with TRBJ1-5; no clear D. From germline, CDR1 is LGHNT and CDR2 FRNRAP. This CDR3 spans 13 amino acids. V gave up 8 bases and J gave up 6 bases, with 14 bases separating them. CDR3 sequence reads: CASSERVGQPQHF. CDR3 sequence (DNA): TGTGCTAGTTCGGAGCGGGTGGGTCAGCCCCAGCATTTT.

The DNA for the CDR3 is TGTGCCACCAGCAGAGAGACAGGGGGTCTGAGCGGCTACACCTTC. As protein: CATSRETGGLSGYTF. The chain recombines TRBV15 with TRBJ1-2, with TRBD1 identical over 9 bases. J was trimmed by 8 bases and V by 0 bases; bases with no gene match: 7. This CDR3 contains 15 residues. CDR1 is LNHNV and CDR2 is YYDKDF in the germline V gene (reference sequence).

In its sample, this clone was seen a few times. V usage is TRBV4-1 and J usage is TRBJ1-5; D remains ambiguous. CDR1 and CDR2 from the germline V gene are MGHRA and YSYEKL. The V gene lost 0 bases and the J gene lost 3 bases, with 6 bases spanning the gap. The length of the CDR3 is 14 residues. CDR3 in amino acids: CASSQDSYNQPQHF. The CDR3 DNA follows: TGCGCCAGCAGCCAAGATTCCTACAATCAGCCCCAGCATTTT.

As for this clone: Other DNA sequences from this sample encode an identical CDR3 as well. The chain recombines TRBV5-1 with TRBJ1-1; 9 bases are shared with TRBD1. Looked up from germline, CDR1 is SGHRS and CDR2 is YFSETQ. The V and J ends lost 4 bases and 5 bases, in that order; junction bases with no gene match: 6. The CDR3 length is 14 residues. The DNA for the CDR3 is TGCGCCAGCAGCCTAGGACAGGGGCGGACTGAAGCTTTCTTT. It specifies CASSLGQGRTEAFF.

In its sample, this clone was seen a few times. The rearrangement joins TRBV2 to TRBJ2-7, with D possibly being TRBD1 (6 bases). Germline V gene lookup returns CDR1 SNHLY and CDR2 FYNNEI. Trimming took off 2 bases at V and 1 base at J, with 12 bases between the two ends. The length of the CDR3 is 15 residues. The CDR3 bases are TGTGCCAGCAGTGAAATAAGGGACACATCCTACGAGCAGTACTTC. As protein: CASSEIRDTSYEQYF.